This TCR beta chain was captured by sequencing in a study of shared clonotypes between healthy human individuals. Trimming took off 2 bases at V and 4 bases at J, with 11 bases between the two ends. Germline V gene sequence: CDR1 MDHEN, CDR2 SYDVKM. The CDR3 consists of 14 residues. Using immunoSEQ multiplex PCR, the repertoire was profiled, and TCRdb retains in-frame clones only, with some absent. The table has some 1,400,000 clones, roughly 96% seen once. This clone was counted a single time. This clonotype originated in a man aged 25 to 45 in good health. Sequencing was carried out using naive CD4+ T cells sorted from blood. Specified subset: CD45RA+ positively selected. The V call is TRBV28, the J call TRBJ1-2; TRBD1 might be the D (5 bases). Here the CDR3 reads CASSLGRAAYGYTF. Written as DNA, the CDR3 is TGTGCCAGCAGTTTAGGCAGGGCCGCCTATGGCTACACCTTC.